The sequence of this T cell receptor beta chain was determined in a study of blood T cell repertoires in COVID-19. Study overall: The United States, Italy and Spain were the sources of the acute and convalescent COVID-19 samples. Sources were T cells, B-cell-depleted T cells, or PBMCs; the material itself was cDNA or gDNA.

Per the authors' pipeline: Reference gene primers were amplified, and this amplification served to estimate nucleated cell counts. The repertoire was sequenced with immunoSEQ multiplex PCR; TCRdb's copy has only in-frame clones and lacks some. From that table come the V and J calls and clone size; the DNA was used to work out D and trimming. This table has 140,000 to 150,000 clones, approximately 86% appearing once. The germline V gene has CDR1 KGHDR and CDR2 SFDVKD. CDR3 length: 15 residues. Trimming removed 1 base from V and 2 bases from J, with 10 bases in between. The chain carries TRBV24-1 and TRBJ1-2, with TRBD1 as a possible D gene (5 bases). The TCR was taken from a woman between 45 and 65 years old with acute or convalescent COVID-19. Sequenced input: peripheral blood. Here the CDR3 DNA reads TGTGCCACCAGTGATTTAAGCGGGACCAACTATGGCTACACCTTC. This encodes CATSDLSGTNYGYTF.